This TCR beta chain was recorded in a study of shared clonotypes between healthy human individuals. Study summary: Each donor's CD8 memory used one plate, CD8 naive two, each CD4 subset three. Notes on the study in general: Sharing across four donors was highest in naive CD4 (roughly 5%) and lowest in memory CD8 (about 0.4%).

About this clone itself: Its antigen is undetermined.

Several immunoSEQ plates received, in even portions, the genomic DNA of each subset. Only in-frame clones appear in the TCRdb table, and some are missing; sequencing was by immunoSEQ multiplex PCR. The repertoire holds approximately 980,000 clones, with more than 75% as singletons. The CDR3 runs 14 residues. J was trimmed by 7 bases and V by 4 bases; bases with no gene match: 9. The V gene's germline CDR1 is MGHRA and CDR2 YSYEKL. The study separated CD4+ cells into CD45RA+ naive and CD45RA-negative memory subsets. The chain couples TRBV4-1 to TRBJ1-2, with 7 bases identical to TRBD1. This receptor was taken from a man younger than 35 in good health. Sequenced input: memory CD4+ T cells sorted from blood. Subset of the sample: CD45RA-negative fraction. DNA for the CDR3: TGCGCCAGCAGCCTCCCGGGACAGTTTCTTGGCTACACCTTC. This sequence encodes CASSLPGQFLGYTF.